This T cell receptor (beta chain) was documented in a study of PD-L1 blockade in urothelial cancer (dated by TCRdb to about 2017). As for the study more broadly: Therapy was started around 2014 for all patients, and atezolizumab 1,200 mg was administered intravenously every 3 weeks. Blood samples were analyzed at 3 weeks after treatment start (second dose) and at 6 weeks after treatment start. Blood samples yielded a median of about 150,000 T cells and roughly 83,000 unique TCRs, with median clonality approximately 0.08. In the same patients, whole exome sequencing and RNA sequencing of pretreatment tumors were performed in addition to TCR sequencing. Durable clinical benefit was achieved by nine patients but not by the remaining 20. Durable clinical benefit was defined as progression-free survival longer than 6 months, and TCR features were also tested against progression-free and overall survival. An exploratory multi-omic analysis was conducted of the somatic, immune and clinical correlates of response to PD-L1 blockade with atezolizumab in urothelial cancer. About 90% of the roughly 29 patients were males with bladder-origin urothelial cancer, and about 60% of the 29 reported a prior smoking history. Pretreatment blood TCR-seq was available for about 28 patients, at least one posttreatment blood collection was obtained for around 24 patients, and tumor TCR-seq was available for around 24 patients. Pretreatment tumor samples, along with matched peripheral blood serially collected before and after atezolizumab treatment, were subjected to TCR sequencing. Patients had an ECOG performance status of 0 or 1 and had received between 0 and 3 prior chemotherapy regimens.

Interpreted using the paper, the time point label stands for: pretreatment peripheral blood. The cohort comprised fewer than 35 patients with locally advanced or metastatic urothelial carcinoma treated at Memorial Sloan Kettering on a trial protocol. Peripheral blood mononuclear cells were collected pretreatment and during treatment, with between 1 and 8 total time points per patient. The Qiagen DNeasy Blood extraction kit was used to purify genomic DNA from total PBMCs and tumor samples. Collected pretreatment and during treatment, PBMCs were isolated and stored as previously described. According to the germline V gene, CDR1 reads MDHEN and CDR2 reads SYDVKM. V is clipped by 8 bases and J by 5 bases, and the sequence between their germline boundaries is 15 bases long. The CDR3, from cysteine to phenylalanine, totals 13 residues. Just CDR3 DNA is preserved here, 39 bases in frame from base 1. Synthetic TCR analog templates were spiked into each PCR so that absolute template abundance could be estimated from read counts. TCRbeta CDR3 regions were amplified from genomic DNA with bias-controlled V and J gene primers using the immunoSEQ assay. Sequencing of rearranged TCRbeta segments was done at approximately 20X coverage. The study's own analysis went as follows. Clustering was used to correct sequencing errors, and CDR3s were annotated against IMGT so that V, D and J genes could be assigned. Downstream analyses used only productive TCRbeta rearrangements, leaving out any out-of-frame or stop-codon sequences. Clonality was computed as one minus Shannon entropy normalized by the log of the number of unique productive sequences. Clones differing between time points or between blood and tumor were identified using Fisher's exact test with Benjamini-Hochberg correction, with an adjusted p below 0.01 applied as the threshold. TCRdb took over this immuneACCESS table, retaining in-frame rearrangements with V and J assigned. Such tables are incomplete; in checked studies, under half of the missing clones stem from an unresolved V gene, and the remainder is unexplained. From that table come the V and J calls and clone size; the DNA was used to work out D and trimming. The sample table contains about 52,000 clones; only one count was recorded for about three quarters of them. The ten top clones hold approximately 4% of the sample.

Remarks on this clone: No cognate antigen has been identified for it. The input lacks base qualities; no much larger clone sits a single base away.

What the study reported, not specific to this receptor: Improved progression-free and overall survival was found to be associated with pretreatment peripheral blood TCR clonality below the median. Small sample size (n ≈ 28) and many exploratory analyses mean the results are intended to be hypothesis-generating. Greater expansion of tumor-associated TCR clones in peripheral blood 3 weeks after the start of treatment was observed in patients with durable benefit (n of about 20, p = 0.022).

The sequence was obtained from a man aged 70-80 years with urothelial cancer. Here the sequenced sample was PBMCs, taken around atezolizumab (anti-PD-L1) treatment. The rearrangement combines TRBV28 with TRBJ1-1; the D gene is perhaps TRBD1, from 6 matching bases. The CDR3 sequence is CASSGVRDTEAFF. At the DNA level, the sequence is TGTGCCAGCTCAGGGGTAAGAGATACTGAAGCTTTCTTT. The reference TRBV28 and TRBJ1-1 proteins fill in what lies around the CDR3, so the full variable domain reads DVKVTQSSRYLVKRTGEKVFLECVQDMDHENMFWYRQDPGLGLRLIYFSYDVKMKEKGDIPEGYSVSREKKERFSLILESASTNQTSMYLCASSGVRDTEAFFGQGTRLTVV.